This T cell receptor (beta chain) emerged from a study of shared clonotypes between healthy human individuals. This clone was observed a handful of times. Germline V gene lookup returns CDR1 MDHEN and CDR2 SYDVKM. The junction had 14 bases not matched to a gene; V was cut back by 5 bases and J by 1 base. There are 19 residues in the CDR3. Genomic DNA for unsorted samples was obtained from 80 million to 100 million PBMCs. The deep-level immunoSEQ assay was used. Clones were sequenced by immunoSEQ multiplex PCR, and TCRdb holds only the in-frame ones, with some missing. The data contain a few hundred thousand clones, 70% to 80% of them singletons.

V gene TRBV28 combines with J gene TRBJ1-4, with TRBD1 identical over 9 bases. Sequenced sample: PBMCs. The TCR was taken from a woman in her thirties or forties in good health. Some clones in this sample may be carry-over from other donors' samples. DNA of the CDR3: TGTGCCAGCAGTGGGCCCCGTCGAAGACAGGGGGGAACTAATGAAAAACTGTTTTTT. It codes for CASSGPRRRQGGTNEKLFF. The whole variable domain, filled in from reference TRBV28 and TRBJ1-4, reads DVKVTQSSRYLVKRTGEKVFLECVQDMDHENMFWYRQDPGLGLRLIYFSYDVKMKEKGDIPEGYSVSREKKERFSLILESASTNQTSMYLCASSGPRRRQGGTNEKLFFGSGTQLSVL.